This T cell receptor beta chain was captured by sequencing in a study of T cell repertoires in cytomegalovirus infection. About the research overall: The public TCR beta signatures pointed to both CMV infection and matching HLA type.

In this sample, this clonotype turned up many times. Its antigen is not identified. Trimming pared 1 base from V and 0 bases from J, leaving 10 bases between. CDR3 length: 15 residues. Germline loops: CDR1 LGHNA, CDR2 YNFKEQ. TCRdb itself ran the reads through MiXCR, one entry per CDR3 protein. The sample records about 770,000 distinct CDR3 sequences, 29% being singletons. General study findings and limits: There were carriers of CMV plus the relevant HLA, and cumulative public TCR beta family frequency identified them. HLA-C-restricted CMV clonotypes gave the most frequent clonotype in two of eight donors.

This chain connects TRBV4-2 to TRBJ2-7; TRBD2 is a possible D gene (5 bases). The clonotype originates from a human donor in good health (CMV status not recorded). Some clones in this sample may be carry-over from other donors' samples. The source was cultured CD8+ T cells from PBMCs, collected from culture after CMV antigen stimulation. The CDR3, as DNA: TGTGCCAGCAGCCAAGTTTTAGGGAGCTCCTACGAGCAGTACGTC. Its protein is CASSQVLGSSYEQYV.